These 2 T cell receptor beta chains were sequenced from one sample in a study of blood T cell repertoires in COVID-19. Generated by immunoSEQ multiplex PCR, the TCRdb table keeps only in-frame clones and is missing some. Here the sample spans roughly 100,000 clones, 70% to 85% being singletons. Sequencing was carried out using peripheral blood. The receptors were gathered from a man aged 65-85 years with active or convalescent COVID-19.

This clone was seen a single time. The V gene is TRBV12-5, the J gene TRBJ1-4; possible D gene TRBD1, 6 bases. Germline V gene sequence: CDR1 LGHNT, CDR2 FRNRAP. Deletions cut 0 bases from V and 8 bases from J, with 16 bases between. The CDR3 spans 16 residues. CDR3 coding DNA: TGTGCTAGTGGTTTGGTTCTGACAGGAGGAGGAGAAAAACTGTTTTTT. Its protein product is CASGLVLTGGGEKLFF. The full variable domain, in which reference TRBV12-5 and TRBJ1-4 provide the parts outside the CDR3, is DARVTQTPRHKVTEMGQEVTMRCQPILGHNTVFWYRQTMMQGLELLAYFRNRAPLDDSGMPKDRFSAEMPDATLATLKIQPSEPRDSAVYFCASGLVLTGGGEKLFFGSGTQLSVL.

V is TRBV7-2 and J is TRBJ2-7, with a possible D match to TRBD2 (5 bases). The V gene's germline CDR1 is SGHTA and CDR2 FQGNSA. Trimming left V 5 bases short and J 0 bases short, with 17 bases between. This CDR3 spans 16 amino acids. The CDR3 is CASSPEGSRGSYEQYF. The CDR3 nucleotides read TGTGCCAGCAGCCCCGAGGGTAGCCGGGGCTCCTACGAGCAGTACTTC.